Listed below are T cell receptor beta chains from one sample, sequenced in a study of blood T cell repertoires in COVID-19. Sequenced by immunoSEQ multiplex PCR; TCRdb stores in-frame clones only, minus some. The table has approximately 50,000 clones, 85% to 90% seen once. Sequenced input: peripheral blood. All receptors derive from a human donor in a cohort sampled during active COVID-19. Both conserved end residues are part of each CDR3. A D gene is named only where the DNA matches it firmly. Size is stated for part of the rows, as once, few or many counts, or as a class when the clone is expanded.

D: TRBD2; size: .; V: TRBV7-7; J: TRBJ2-2; DNA: TGTGCCAGCAGCTTACTCGGGACTAGCGGGAGCACCGGGGAGCTGTTTTTT; CDR3: CASSLLGTSGSTGELFF
D: TRBD2; size: .; V: TRBV11-2; J: TRBJ2-1; DNA: TGTGCCAGCAGCTCCGACTTTTTACTAGCGGGAGGGTTACAATATGAGCAGTTCTTC; CDR3: CASSSDFLLAGGLQYEQFF
D: .; size: .; V: TRBV24-1; J: TRBJ2-1; DNA: TGTGCCACCAGTGGTCTAGCGCGCGACAATGAGCAGTTCTTC; CDR3: CATSGLARDNEQFF
D: .; size: .; V: TRBV2; J: TRBJ2-7; DNA: TGTGCCAGCAGGCGATCCTACGAGCAGTACTTC; CDR3: CASRRSYEQYF
D: TRBD1; size: .; V: TRBV7-2; J: TRBJ1-3; DNA: TGTGCCAGCAGCCCGGGACAGAGCTCTGGAAACACCATATATTTT; CDR3: CASSPGQSSGNTIYF
D: .; size: .; V: TRBV7-8; J: TRBJ2-3; DNA: TGTGCCAGCAGCTTTAGGGGCCCAAGCACAGATACGCAGTATTTT; CDR3: CASSFRGPSTDTQYF
D: .; size: .; V: TRBV10-3; J: TRBJ1-1; DNA: TGTGCCATCAGTGAGTCAGGGAGGGGAAGATCGACTGAAGCTTTCTTT; CDR3: CAISESGRGRSTEAFF
D: .; size: .; V: TRBV4-3; J: TRBJ2-5; DNA: TGCGCCAGCAGCCAAGATTTTCAGGGGCGAGAGACCCAGTACTTC; CDR3: CASSQDFQGRETQYF
D: TRBD2; size: .; V: TRBV28; J: TRBJ2-1; DNA: TGTGCCAGCAGCCATTCCGGGACTAGCGGCAAGTCCTACAATGAGCAGTTCTTC; CDR3: CASSHSGTSGKSYNEQFF
D: .; size: few; V: TRBV4-1; J: TRBJ2-7; DNA: TGCGCCAGCAGCCAAGACTCGAGGCTCGGATGGCTGTACTTC; CDR3: CASSQDSRLGWLYF
D: TRBD1; size: few; V: TRBV3-1/TRBV3-2; J: TRBJ2-7; DNA: TGTGCCAGCAGCCAAGATTTGGACAGGGCCTACGAGCAGTACTTC; CDR3: CASSQDLDRAYEQYF
D: .; size: .; V: TRBV28; J: TRBJ2-3; DNA: TGTGCCAGCAGTTTATTTATCACGGGTTCTAGCACAGATACGCAGTATTTT; CDR3: CASSLFITGSSTDTQYF
D: .; size: .; V: TRBV5-5; J: TRBJ1-1; DNA: TGTGCCAGCAGCTTGGCCCTGCCCAGGGGACCGAACACTGAAGCTTTCTTT; CDR3: CASSLALPRGPNTEAFF
D: .; size: .; V: TRBV3-1/TRBV3-2; J: TRBJ2-1; DNA: TGTGCCAGCAGCCAAGGTAGCGGTGAGCAGTTCTTC; CDR3: CASSQGSGEQFF
D: TRBD2; size: .; V: TRBV7-3; J: TRBJ2-2; DNA: TGTGCCAGCAGCTCCCGGGGGGCTAGCGGGAGGTTGAACACCGGGGAGCTGTTTTTT; CDR3: CASSSRGASGRLNTGELFF
D: .; size: .; V: TRBV19; J: TRBJ2-1; DNA: TGTGCCAGTAGTATGAGACGGGTCCTCAATGAGCAGTTCTTC; CDR3: CASSMRRVLNEQFF
D: .; size: .; V: TRBV6-4; J: TRBJ1-5; DNA: TGTGCCAGCAGTGACGGCGGGGGGAGAGGTCAGCCCCAGCATTTT; CDR3: CASSDGGGRGQPQHF
D: .; size: .; V: TRBV18; J: TRBJ1-2; DNA: TGTGCCAGCTCCCAGGGAGGGAGGCTTTATGGCTACACCTTC; CDR3: CASSQGGRLYGYTF
D: .; size: .; V: TRBV5-1; J: TRBJ2-5; DNA: TGCGCCAGCAGCTTGGAGGGGTCGGAGACCCAGTACTTC; CDR3: CASSLEGSETQYF
D: .; size: .; V: TRBV3-1/TRBV3-2; J: TRBJ2-1; DNA: TGTGCCAGCAGCCAAGAGGTGGGGGGGGCGCCCGCCTACAATGAGCAGTTCTTC; CDR3: CASSQEVGGAPAYNEQFF
D: .; size: few; V: TRBV7-3; J: TRBJ1-6; DNA: TGTGCCAGCAGCAGGACTACCTGGAATTCACCCCTCCACTTT; CDR3: CASSRTTWNSPLHF
D: TRBD2; size: .; V: TRBV28; J: TRBJ2-1; DNA: TGTGCCAGCAGTTTGTTCGGTGGGGGAGGGCCCGACAATGAGCAGTTCTTC; CDR3: CASSLFGGGGPDNEQFF
D: TRBD1; size: .; V: TRBV6-6; J: TRBJ1-5; DNA: TGTGCCAGCAGTTACCCGACAGGGAACAATCAGCCCCAGCATTTT; CDR3: CASSYPTGNNQPQHF
D: TRBD2; size: .; V: TRBV27; J: TRBJ2-7; DNA: TGTGCCAGCAGTTCCGTAGGGCTAGCGGGAGGGCCGTATTACGAGCAGTACTTC; CDR3: CASSSVGLAGGPYYEQYF
D: .; size: .; V: TRBV19; J: TRBJ1-6; DNA: TGTGCCAGTAGTATAGGAGGAAGATATAATTCACCCCTCCACTTT; CDR3: CASSIGGRYNSPLHF
D: TRBD2; size: .; V: TRBV6-2/TRBV6-3; J: TRBJ2-1; DNA: TGTGCCAGCAGTTACTTTAGGCGTCTAGCGGGAGCTAATGAGCAGTTCTTC; CDR3: CASSYFRRLAGANEQFF
D: .; size: .; V: TRBV6-5; J: TRBJ2-7; DNA: TGTGCCAGCAGTCAACGGGGACTTTCCTACGAGCAGTACTTC; CDR3: CASSQRGLSYEQYF
D: TRBD1; size: .; V: TRBV28; J: TRBJ2-5; DNA: TGTGCCAGCAGTTCTCCGGGGACAGGGACAGAGACCCAGTACTTC; CDR3: CASSSPGTGTETQYF
D: .; size: .; V: TRBV9; J: TRBJ2-5; DNA: TGTGCCAGCAGCTCACGACCCATGACAAGACAAGAGACCCAGTACTTC; CDR3: CASSSRPMTRQETQYF